These T cell receptor beta chains were read from a single sample in a study of T cell repertoires in cytomegalovirus infection. Their cognate antigens are unknown. TCRdb reprocessed the reads with MiXCR, giving one entry per CDR3 protein. The table shows about 270,000 distinct CDR3 sequences, with around 20% occurring only once. The sample was cultured PBMCs, taken from culture after CMV antigen stimulation. These receptors were collected from a human donor in good health (CMV status not recorded). Some clones in this sample may be carry-over from other donors' samples. CDR3s include the opening cysteine and the closing phenylalanine or tryptophan. D genes are given only for firm matches. Clone size is shown for a subset of rows, as once, few, many or a class of expanded clone.

d_call cdr3_length j_call v_call clone_size cdr3_aa cdr3_nt
. 13 TRBJ2-2 TRBV27 . CASRRANTGELFF TGTGCCAGCCGCCGGGCGAACACCGGGGAGCTGTTTTTT
. 14 TRBJ1-5 TRBV5-6 once CASSYGTADQPQHF TGTGCCAGCAGCTACGGGACCGCCGATCAGCCCCAGCATTTT
TRBD2 13 TRBJ2-1 TRBV7-6 . CASSPFGRSEQFF TGTGCCAGCAGCCCCTTCGGGAGGAGTGAGCAGTTCTTC
TRBD2 18 TRBJ2-4 TRBV6-1 few CASSVRSGGGAAKNIQYF TGTGCCAGCAGTGTCAGGTCGGGGGGAGGGGCGGCCAAAAACATTCAGTACTTC
. 12 TRBJ2-5 TRBV20-1 . CSAQALEETQYF TGCAGTGCCCAGGCACTAGAAGAGACCCAGTACTTC
. 14 TRBJ1-3 TRBV7-2 many CASIPQDSGNTIYF TGTGCCAGCATCCCACAGGATTCTGGAAACACCATATATTTT
. 15 TRBJ2-2 TRBV19 . CASSSGPILTGELFF TGTGCCAGTAGTTCGGGACCAATTCTGACCGGGGAGCTGTTTTTT
. 14 TRBJ2-2 TRBV12-3/TRBV12-4 . CASSYAPAGGELFF TGTGCCAGCAGTTATGCCCCGGCCGGCGGGGAGCTGTTTTTT
TRBD1 14 TRBJ2-1 TRBV28 . CASSSPTGRDEQFF TGTGCCAGCAGTTCCCCGACAGGGCGGGATGAGCAGTTCTTC
TRBD2 20 TRBJ2-3 TRBV7-2 many CASSLGSLLAGVTSTDTQYF TGTGCCAGCAGCTTAGGATCTCTACTAGCGGGAGTTACTAGCACAGATACGCAGTATTTT
TRBD1 13 TRBJ2-4 TRBV13 . CASKGQGKNIQYF TGTGCCAGCAAAGGACAGGGGAAAAACATTCAGTACTTC
. 15 TRBJ1-3 TRBV5-1 . CASSLRQGGGNTIYF TGCGCCAGCAGCTTAAGACAAGGAGGCGGAAACACCATATATTTT
TRBD2 16 TRBJ2-1 TRBV10-3 . CAISDPGTSEYNEQFF TGTGCCATCAGTGACCCCGGGACTAGCGAATACAATGAGCAGTTCTTC
. 16 TRBJ2-2 TRBV6-1 few CASTTGERGNTGELFF TGTGCCAGCACTACGGGGGAAAGGGGGAACACCGGGGAGCTGTTTTTT
. 15 TRBJ1-1 TRBV2 few CASSEVRALNTEAFF TGTGCCAGCAGTGAAGTAAGAGCCCTCAACACTGAAGCTTTCTTT
. 13 TRBJ1-1 TRBV6-6 . CASSYQGNTEAFF TGTGCCAGCAGTTACCAGGGGAACACTGAAGCTTTCTTT
TRBD2 16 TRBJ2-7 TRBV7-2 many CASSYTGTSGSREQYF TGTGCCAGCAGTTATACCGGGACTAGCGGGTCTCGCGAGCAGTACTTC
. 14 TRBJ1-1 TRBV19 few CASSPPGRRAEAFF TGTGCCAGTAGTCCCCCCGGGAGGCGGGCTGAAGCTTTCTTT
. 13 TRBJ2-1 TRBV7-6 many CASSPPHSHEQFF TGTGCCAGCAGCCCTCCCCACAGCCATGAGCAGTTCTTC
. 12 TRBJ2-1 TRBV5-1 . CASSTRTSEQFF TGCGCCAGCAGCACACGGACGAGTGAGCAGTTCTTC
TRBD2 12 TRBJ2-5 TRBV27 . CATWTSGDAQYF TGTGCCACCTGGACTAGCGGGGACGCCCAGTACTTC
. 15 TRBJ2-1 TRBV7-2 many CASSLLQGGYNEQFF TGTGCCAGCAGCTTATTACAGGGCGGGTACAATGAGCAGTTCTTC
. 14 TRBJ1-2 TRBV7-8 few CASSPGSGIYGYTF TGTGCCAGCAGCCCCGGCAGTGGGATTTATGGCTACACCTTC
. 13 TRBJ2-1 TRBV9 few CASSVGGRDEQFF TGTGCCAGCAGCGTAGGCGGCCGAGATGAGCAGTTCTTC
TRBD2 13 TRBJ2-1 TRBV10-2 . CATRLAGANEQFF TGCGCCACCCGACTAGCGGGAGCCAATGAGCAGTTCTTC
. 13 TRBJ1-6 TRBV20-1 . CSARDFYNSPLHF TGCAGTGCTAGGGATTTCTATAATTCACCCCTCCACTTT
TRBD2 15 TRBJ2-5 TRBV7-2 many CASSFPSGSEETQYF TGTGCCAGCAGCTTTCCTAGCGGGAGTGAAGAGACCCAGTACTTC
. 15 TRBJ2-1 TRBV7-9 . CASSFGRLQAYEQFF TGTGCCAGCAGCTTCGGGCGGCTGCAAGCCTACGAGCAGTTCTTC
. 13 TRBJ1-1 TRBV28 . CASSFRRNTEAFF TGTGCCAGCAGTTTTCGGAGGAACACTGAAGCTTTCTTT
. 15 TRBJ1-3 TRBV7-2 few CASSLVGGGGNTIYF TGTGCCAGCAGCTTAGTGGGCGGGGGCGGAAACACCATATATTTT
. 16 TRBJ2-2 TRBV5-4 . CASSSGPGHNTGELFF TGTGCCAGCAGCTCCGGACCGGGACACAACACCGGGGAGCTGTTTTTT
. 16 TRBJ2-1 TRBV11-1 . CASSPPGARSYNEQFF TGTGCCAGCAGCCCACCTGGGGCACGCTCCTACAATGAGCAGTTCTTC
. 12 TRBJ1-2 TRBV12-5 . CASGLTGYGYTF TGTGCTAGTGGTTTGACAGGGTATGGCTACACCTTC
. 14 TRBJ1-1 TRBV7-2 many CASSQSLMNTEAFF TGTGCCAGCAGCCAATCTCTCATGAACACTGAAGCTTTCTTT
. 13 TRBJ2-5 TRBV7-2 many CASSAGTRETQYF TGTGCCAGCAGTGCCGGGACTCGAGAGACCCAGTACTTC
TRBD1 16 TRBJ2-2 TRBV7-6 few CASSLAGGRLVGELFF TGTGCCAGCAGCTTAGCAGGGGGCCGACTCGTCGGGGAGCTGTTTTTT
. 12 TRBJ1-1 TRBV28 few CASLQLFQGAFF TGTGCCAGTTTACAGCTATTTCAGGGGGCTTTCTTT
. 15 TRBJ1-4 TRBV12-3/TRBV12-4 . CASRFMGGVSEKLFF TGTGCCAGCAGATTCATGGGGGGCGTCTCTGAAAAACTGTTTTTT
. 14 TRBJ1-2 TRBV6-2/TRBV6-3 . CASSYVVAGYGYTF TGTGCCAGCAGTTACGTGGTAGCAGGCTATGGCTACACCTTC
. 17 TRBJ1-6 TRBV4-3 many CASSQGLPGGDNSPLHF TGCGCCAGCAGCCAAGGCCTACCAGGTGGTGATAATTCACCCCTCCACTTT
. 15 TRBJ1-1 TRBV11-2 few CASSFLGEGNTEAFF TGTGCCAGCAGTTTCTTAGGCGAGGGGAACACTGAAGCTTTCTTT
TRBD2 14 TRBJ2-1 TRBV12-5 few CASASSGRENEQFF TGTGCTAGTGCCTCTAGCGGGAGAGAGAATGAGCAGTTCTTC
TRBD1 15 TRBJ2-2 TRBV7-9 . CASRTPGQGSGELFF TGTGCCAGCAGGACACCGGGACAGGGGTCCGGGGAGCTGTTTTTT